These T cell receptor beta chains were read from a single sample in a study of blood T cells in healthy people across ages. Using its own MiXCR run on the 5' RACE reads, TCRdb lists one record per CDR3 protein. The data contain around 1.5 million distinct CDR3 sequences, around two fifths of them singletons. Sequenced input: blood. All receptors derive from a woman younger than 30 in good health. Both conserved end residues are part of each CDR3. The D gene is left open where the match is weak. A clone size is listed for some rows: how often the clone was seen (once, few, many), or a class if it is expanded.

D: .
J: TRBJ2-5
size: few
V: TRBV7-2
CDR3: CASSRTDSKETQYF
DNA: TGTGCCAGCAGCAGAACGGACAGTAAAGAGACCCAGTACTTC

D: .
J: TRBJ1-2
size: few
V: TRBV25-1
CDR3: CASSEYFFGGAPNYGYTF
DNA: TGTGCCAGCAGTGAATATTTTTTTGGCGGAGCCCCCAACTATGGCTACACCTTC

D: .
J: TRBJ2-7
size: few
V: TRBV4-1
CDR3: CASSQDLRRIDSYEQYF
DNA: TGCGCCAGCAGCCAAGATCTTCGGAGGATCGACTCCTACGAGCAGTACTTC

D: TRBD1
J: TRBJ1-2
size: .
V: TRBV6-1
CDR3: CASRGDRPLDYGYTF
DNA: TGTGCCAGCAGGGGGGACAGGCCGCTTGACTATGGCTACACCTTC

D: .
J: TRBJ1-1
size: few
V: TRBV6-6
CDR3: CASTYHGGAFF
DNA: TGTGCCAGCACCTATCATGGGGGAGCTTTCTTT

D: TRBD2
J: TRBJ2-1
size: .
V: TRBV3-1
CDR3: CASSRGLAGGPNEQFF
DNA: TGTGCCAGCAGCCGCGGACTAGCGGGGGGGCCGAATGAGCAGTTCTTC

D: .
J: TRBJ2-3
size: few
V: TRBV20-1
CDR3: CSARTLAADTQYF
DNA: TGCAGTGCTAGGACACTAGCTGCGGATACGCAGTATTTT

D: TRBD2
J: TRBJ2-2
size: .
V: TRBV2
CDR3: CASSELAGGTGELFF
DNA: TGTGCCAGCAGTGAACTAGCGGGGGGTACCGGGGAGCTGTTTTTT

D: .
J: TRBJ1-3
size: few
V: TRBV27
CDR3: CASSFREPGASGNTIYF
DNA: TGTGCCAGCAGTTTCCGAGAACCGGGAGCCTCTGGAAACACCATATATTTT

D: TRBD2
J: TRBJ2-7
size: .
V: TRBV7-9
CDR3: CASSVAGAGGEQYF
DNA: TGTGCCAGCAGCGTAGCGGGAGCCGGAGGGGAGCAGTACTTC

D: .
J: TRBJ1-2
size: few
V: TRBV6-1
CDR3: CASEPDSRGYTF
DNA: TGTGCCAGCGAACCAGACTCGAGGGGCTACACCTTC

D: TRBD1
J: TRBJ1-1
size: .
V: TRBV5-1
CDR3: CASSLARGQGEAFF
DNA: TGCGCCAGCAGCTTGGCTAGGGGGCAAGGTGAAGCTTTCTTT

D: .
J: TRBJ2-7
size: .
V: TRBV6-1
CDR3: CASSAIANPSYEQYF
DNA: TGTGCCAGCAGTGCAATCGCGAACCCCTCCTACGAGCAGTACTTC

D: TRBD2
J: TRBJ2-7
size: few
V: TRBV5-1
CDR3: CASSQFPSSRGAEQYF
DNA: TGCGCCAGCAGTCAGTTCCCCTCTTCGCGGGGGGCCGAGCAGTACTTC

D: .
J: TRBJ2-7
size: .
V: TRBV20-1
CDR3: CSARDMGYEQYF
DNA: TGCAGTGCTAGAGATATGGGCTACGAGCAGTACTTC

D: .
J: TRBJ1-1
size: few
V: TRBV29-1
CDR3: CSVGYAEAFF
DNA: TGCAGCGTTGGGTACGCTGAAGCTTTCTTT

D: .
J: TRBJ2-7
size: .
V: TRBV10-3
CDR3: CAIRQTETNYEQYF
DNA: TGTGCCATCAGGCAGACAGAAACAAACTACGAGCAGTACTTC

D: TRBD2
J: TRBJ2-1
size: .
V: TRBV5-1
CDR3: CASTLIAGNFYNEQFF
DNA: TGCGCCAGCACCTTGATAGCGGGGAACTTTTACAATGAGCAGTTCTTC

D: .
J: TRBJ1-5
size: .
V: TRBV4-1
CDR3: CASSQETQEPQHF
DNA: TGCGCCAGCAGCCAAGAAACCCAAGAGCCCCAGCATTTT

D: TRBD2
J: TRBJ2-3
size: few
V: TRBV20-1
CDR3: CSASAGEGTDTQYF
DNA: TGCAGTGCTTCGGCGGGAGAGGGCACAGATACGCAGTATTTT

D: .
J: TRBJ2-1
size: few
V: TRBV12-3/TRBV12-4
CDR3: CASSLAGGSEQFF
DNA: TGTGCCAGCAGTTTAGCGGGAGGCAGTGAGCAGTTCTTC

D: TRBD1
J: TRBJ2-1
size: .
V: TRBV19
CDR3: CASSQPGTGTYNEQFF
DNA: TGTGCCAGTAGCCAACCCGGGACAGGGACCTACAATGAGCAGTTCTTC

D: .
J: TRBJ2-5
size: .
V: TRBV5-1
CDR3: CASSLKRMLNPRETQYF
DNA: TGCGCCAGCAGCTTAAAGAGGATGTTAAATCCAAGAGAGACCCAGTACTTC

D: .
J: TRBJ2-1
size: many
V: TRBV6-1
CDR3: CASSEESGWYNEQFF
DNA: TGTGCCAGCAGTGAAGAGAGCGGGTGGTACAATGAGCAGTTCTTC

D: TRBD2
J: TRBJ2-3
size: .
V: TRBV11-2
CDR3: CASSVEGRGASDTQYF
DNA: TGTGCCAGCAGCGTTGAAGGGCGGGGGGCATCAGATACGCAGTATTTT

D: .
J: TRBJ2-1
size: many
V: TRBV25-1
CDR3: CASYTGSEQFF
DNA: TGTGCCAGCTACACTGGGAGTGAGCAGTTCTTC

D: TRBD1
J: TRBJ1-5
size: .
V: TRBV20-1
CDR3: CSATGQGDQPQHF
DNA: TGCAGTGCCACGGGACAGGGGGATCAGCCCCAGCATTTT

D: TRBD2
J: TRBJ2-7
size: .
V: TRBV10-3
CDR3: CAIRASGSSYEQYF
DNA: TGTGCCATCAGGGCAAGCGGGAGCTCCTACGAGCAGTACTTC

D: TRBD2
J: TRBJ2-5
size: few
V: TRBV28
CDR3: CASSPWVAGTQETQYF
DNA: TGTGCCAGCAGTCCCTGGGTAGCGGGAACTCAAGAGACCCAGTACTTC

D: .
J: TRBJ2-7
size: few
V: TRBV4-2
CDR3: CASSQGSGALEQYF
DNA: TGTGCCAGCAGCCAAGGAAGCGGAGCTTTGGAGCAGTACTTC

D: .
J: TRBJ2-5
size: .
V: TRBV9
CDR3: CASSVTLRGQETQYF
DNA: TGTGCCAGCAGCGTGACCCTTCGGGGTCAAGAGACCCAGTACTTC

D: .
J: TRBJ1-1
size: .
V: TRBV7-7
CDR3: CASSLGLDTEAFF
DNA: TGTGCTAGCAGCTTGGGGTTGGACACTGAAGCTTTCTTT

D: TRBD2
J: TRBJ2-3
size: few
V: TRBV7-6
CDR3: CASSPKVAGSYTDTQYF
DNA: TGTGCCAGCAGCCCAAAGGTAGCGGGGAGCTACACAGATACGCAGTATTTT

D: TRBD1
J: TRBJ2-3
size: .
V: TRBV19
CDR3: CASSIRDREQDTQYF
DNA: TGTGCCAGTAGTATAAGAGACAGGGAGCAAGATACGCAGTATTTT

D: .
J: TRBJ1-1
size: .
V: TRBV29-1
CDR3: CSVGLDKNTEAFF
DNA: TGCAGCGTAGGCCTGGACAAGAACACTGAAGCTTTCTTT

D: .
J: TRBJ1-6
size: few
V: TRBV7-9
CDR3: CASSLTGQSPLHF
DNA: TGTGCCAGCAGCTTAACCGGGCAATCACCCCTCCACTTT

D: TRBD2
J: TRBJ2-5
size: few
V: TRBV6-2/TRBV6-3
CDR3: CASSPGTSTSQETQYF
DNA: TGTGCCAGCAGTCCCGGGACTAGCACGAGCCAAGAGACCCAGTACTTC